These 26 T cell receptor beta chains share one sample of origin, sequenced in a study of blood T cell repertoires in COVID-19. The method was immunoSEQ multiplex PCR; TCRdb's version includes in-frame clones alone and lacks a portion of them. Seen here are some 300,000 clones, about 90% observed once, and the top ten hold roughly a tenth. What was sequenced was PBMCs or T cells enriched from blood (not recorded which). The receptors shown here come from a woman between 25 and 40 years old who had recovered from COVID-19.

The rearrangement uses TRBV12-3 or TRBV12-4 and TRBJ1-5; TRBD1 matches 8 bases. The CDR3 sequence is 13 residues long. V dropped 5 bases and J dropped 6; count of bases not matched to a gene: 3. The chain's CDR3 is CASSDRGSQPQHF. CDR3 DNA: TGTGCCAGCAGTGACAGGGGAAGTCAGCCCCAGCATTTT.

The chain couples TRBV7-2 to TRBJ2-7, with 10 bases lining up with TRBD1. Looked up from germline, CDR1 is SGHTA and CDR2 is FQGNSA. J gave up 5 bases and V 5 bases, and 6 bases lay outside the gene matches. The CDR3 extends over 14 amino acids. CDR3 in amino acids: CASSPVGTGDEQYF. CDR3 coding DNA: TGTGCCAGCAGCCCAGTAGGGACAGGGGACGAGCAGTACTTC.

The chain is built from TRBV27 and TRBJ1-2; TRBD1 matches 9 bases. The CDR3 extends over 14 amino acids. The V and J ends lost 6 bases and 6 bases, in that order; junction bases with no gene match: 8. The germline CDR1 and CDR2 sequences are MNHEY and SMNVEV (reference sequence). This chain's CDR3 is CASRKAGTGNGYTF. CDR3 nucleotide sequence: TGTGCCAGCAGAAAAGCCGGGACAGGGAATGGCTACACCTTC.

The V and J genes are TRBV2 and TRBJ2-1; TRBD2 matches 7 bases. Looked up from germline, CDR1 is SNHLY and CDR2 is FYNNEI. The CDR3 contains 16 residues. V dropped 3 bases and J dropped 5; count of bases not matched to a gene: 10. The CDR3 DNA reads as TGTGCCAGCAGTGAGTTTCCGGCTAGCGGCCACAATGAGCAGTTCTTC. It codes for CASSEFPASGHNEQFF.

The rearrangement joins TRBV14 to TRBJ2-7; TRBD1 matches at 7 bases. The CDR3 loop spans 12 amino acids. In germline, CDR1 is SGHDN, CDR2 FVKESK. J lost 6 bases, V lost 5 bases, and 4 bases had no gene match. The CDR3 region has the DNA TGTGCCAGCAGCGCCAGGGGGAGCGAGCAGTACTTC. The encoded protein is CASSARGSEQYF.

The V gene is TRBV5-5, the J gene TRBJ2-5; perhaps TRBD2 as D (5 bases). Trimming removed 2 bases from V and 2 bases from J, with 10 bases in between. The CDR3 contains 14 residues. The germline gives CDR1 SGHKS, CDR2 YYEKEE (reference sequence). DNA of the CDR3: TGTGCCAGCAGCTTCGAATGGACTCAAGAGACCCAGTACTTC. Its protein product is CASSFEWTQETQYF.

The rearrangement joins TRBV28 to TRBJ1-2; unclear D gene. V was trimmed by 11 bases and J by 8 bases, leaving 9 bases between them. The CDR3 length is 9 residues. Germline lookup yields CDR1 MDHEN and CDR2 SYDVKM. The DNA for the CDR3 is TGTGCCGAGCGGGGAGGCTACACCTTC. This encodes CAERGGYTF.

The chain combines TRBV5-8 with TRBJ2-5, with 7 bases aligning to TRBD1. The CDR3 has 15 amino acids. Germline CDR1 is SGHTS and CDR2 is YDEGEE. V shed 1 base and J 3 bases; nucleotides not matched to a gene: 6. CDR3 sequence reads: CASSLWTGTEETQYF. The CDR3 DNA is TGTGCCAGCAGCTTGTGGACGGGGACAGAAGAGACCCAGTACTTC.

This chain joins TRBV7-3 and TRBJ2-3; 11 bases are a match to TRBD1. Per germline, CDR1 SGHTA and CDR2 FQGTGA. This CDR3 has 16 residues. With V trimmed by 2 bases and J by 5 bases, 6 bases remained unmatched. The DNA for the CDR3 is TGTGCCAGCAGCTTATTGGGACAGGGGGTCGGAGATACGCAGTATTTT. Translated: CASSLLGQGVGDTQYF.

The chain is built from TRBV11-2 and TRBJ2-7, with 12 positions matching TRBD2. The CDR3 length is 16 residues. V shed 4 bases, J shed 4 bases, and the junction held 8 bases outside the gene matches. CDR1 is SGHAT, CDR2 FQNNGV, per germline. The CDR3 bases are TGTGCCAGCAGCTCCTGGACTAGCGGGATGGTGTACGAGCAGTACTTC. Amino acid sequence: CASSSWTSGMVYEQYF.

The chain has TRBV28 and TRBJ1-5; the D gene is possibly TRBD1 (6 bases). Germline V gene lookup returns CDR1 MDHEN and CDR2 SYDVKM. CDR3 length: 17 residues. Between the trimmed V and J ends, which lost 4 bases and 0 bases, there was a span of 16 bases. The CDR3 sequence: CASSSSGTPYSNQPQHF. Written as DNA, the CDR3 is TGTGCCAGCAGTTCTTCTGGGACACCTTATAGCAATCAGCCCCAGCATTTT.

The rearrangement uses TRBV27 and TRBJ2-1, with D possibly being TRBD2 (5 bases). This CDR3 has 16 residues. Per germline, CDR1 MNHEY and CDR2 SMNVEV (reference sequence). V was trimmed by 6 bases and J by 0 bases, leaving 15 bases between them. The CDR3 loop reads CASSTYRRSSYNEQFF. The CDR3 coding sequence is TGTGCCAGCAGCACATATAGGAGGAGCTCCTACAATGAGCAGTTCTTC.

The chain links TRBV19 to TRBJ1-1, with 7 bases aligning to TRBD1. Germline V CDR1 and CDR2: LNHDA, SQIVND (reference sequence). V shed 5 bases, J shed 1 base, and the junction held 10 bases outside the gene matches. The CDR3 consists of 16 residues. The CDR3 loop reads CASSFVSTGPNTEAFF. CDR3 in DNA: TGTGCCAGTAGTTTTGTCTCGACAGGGCCGAACACTGAAGCTTTCTTT. Supplemented by reference TRBV19 and TRBJ1-1, the full variable domain reads DGGITQSPKYLFRKEGQNVTLSCEQNLNHDAMYWYRQDPGQGLRLIYYSQIVNDFQKGDIAEGYSVSREKKESFPLTVTSAQKNPTAFYLCASSFVSTGPNTEAFFGQGTRLTVV.

The chain couples TRBV6-5 to TRBJ2-2; D gene unclear. The CDR3 has 12 residues. The germline CDR1 and CDR2 sequences are MNHEY and SVGAGI. Trimming shortened V by 5 bases and J by 5 bases, and 6 bases separated the two germline ends. The CDR3 spells CASSLTTGELFF. Here the CDR3 DNA reads TGTGCCAGCAGTCTGACAACCGGGGAGCTGTTTTTT.

The gene calls are TRBV9 and TRBJ1-3; TRBD1 is a possible D gene (5 bases). This CDR3 is 15 amino acids long. CDR1 is SGDLS, CDR2 YYNGEE, per germline. V lost 0 bases, J lost 0 bases, and 7 bases lay in between. The CDR3 spells CASSVGGASGNTIYF. For the CDR3, the DNA is TGTGCCAGCAGCGTAGGGGGCGCCTCTGGAAACACCATATATTTT.

The V gene is TRBV20-1, the J gene TRBJ2-2, with D unclear. This CDR3 contains 13 residues. The germline CDR1 and CDR2 sequences are DFQATT and SNEGSKA (reference sequence). Deletions cut 3 bases from V and 5 bases from J, with 10 bases between. Here the CDR3 reads CSASLISTGELFF. Written as DNA, the CDR3 is TGCAGTGCTAGTCTGATTAGTACCGGGGAGCTGTTTTTT.

The chain has TRBV6-2 or TRBV6-3 and TRBJ2-7, with a weak D call TRBD1 (6 bases). This CDR3 is built from 14 residues. V was cut by 5 bases and J by 4 bases, with 15 bases left in between. Per germline, CDR1 MNHEY and CDR2 SVGEGT. CDR3 in amino acids: CASSHTGTTYEQYF. For the CDR3, the DNA is TGTGCCAGCAGTCATACCGGGACAACTTACGAGCAGTACTTC.

This clone was picked up one time. The rearrangement joins TRBV6-1 to TRBJ1-1; 11 bases map to TRBD1. The CDR3 covers 17 residues. Germline CDR1 MNHNS, CDR2 SASEGT. Trimming removed 4 bases from V and 2 bases from J; junction bases left unmatched: 9. The CDR3 loop reads CASSVSRDRGINTEAFF. The CDR3 nucleotides are TGTGCCAGCAGTGTCTCTCGGGACAGGGGGATCAACACTGAAGCTTTCTTT.

The chain couples TRBV6-2 or TRBV6-3 to TRBJ2-7; 8 bases agree with TRBD1. Trimming removed 7 bases from V and 8 bases from J; junction bases left unmatched: 10. The germline CDR1 and CDR2 sequences are MNHEY and SVGEGT. The CDR3 extends over 13 amino acids. CDR3 DNA: TGTGCCAGCAACCCTCAGGGGGCGTTGAAGCAGTACTTC. Amino acids: CASNPQGALKQYF.

The V gene is TRBV27, the J gene TRBJ1-4, with D tentatively TRBD1 (6 bases). Germline V CDR1 and CDR2: MNHEY, SMNVEV (reference sequence). The germline V and J ends were trimmed by 6 bases and 7 bases, with 18 bases remaining between them. This CDR3 region has 15 residues. CDR3 sequence reads: CASRHGDRPGEKLFF. The CDR3 nucleotides read TGTGCCAGCAGGCACGGCGACAGGCCGGGTGAAAAACTGTTTTTT.

This clone was counted once. This chain joins TRBV7-2 and TRBJ2-2, with TRBD2 identical over 8 bases. Germline V gene lookup returns CDR1 SGHTA and CDR2 FQGNSA. J gave up 7 bases and V 7 bases, and 11 bases lay outside the gene matches. This CDR3 spans 15 amino acids. The CDR3 region has the DNA TGTGCCAGCACCCATGACCGCGGGGGGTTCGGGGAGCTGTTTTTT. Protein sequence: CASTHDRGGFGELFF.

The CDR3: CASSQDGASSYNEQFF. CDR3 sequence (DNA): TGTGCCAGCAGCCAAGATGGGGCATCCTCCTACAATGAGCAGTTCTTC. The gene calls are TRBV4-2 and TRBJ2-1; a weak D match, TRBD1 (5 bases). V was pared by 0 bases and J by 0 bases, with 9 bases between. Germline CDR1 and CDR2: LGHNA and YNFKEQ. The CDR3 spans 16 residues.

This clone was observed a few times. The rearrangement links TRBV6-2 or TRBV6-3 to TRBJ2-1; perhaps TRBD1 as D (8 bases). V lost 1 base to trimming and J lost 6 bases, with 22 bases between them. Looked up from germline, CDR1 is MNHEY and CDR2 is SVGEGT. The CDR3 has 18 amino acids. CDR3 DNA: TGTGCCAGCAGTTACTTTCTGGGGGGGACAGGTAGTCGCAATGAGCAGTTCTTC. Encoded protein: CASSYFLGGTGSRNEQFF.

The rearrangement uses TRBV6-6 and TRBJ2-1; D is uncertain. The CDR3 contains 14 residues. In germline, CDR1 is MNHNY, CDR2 SVGAGI (reference sequence). V was trimmed by 6 bases and J by 0 bases, leaving 9 bases between them. The CDR3 is CASRSSSSYNEQFF. Here the CDR3 DNA reads TGTGCCAGCAGGTCGTCTAGCTCCTACAATGAGCAGTTCTTC.

CDR3: CASRRSQSVEKLFF. The CDR3 bases are TGTGCCAGCAGGAGGTCCCAGTCCGTAGAAAAACTGTTTTTT. The chain joins TRBV7-9 to TRBJ1-4, with D unclear. The CDR3 runs 14 residues. V lost 6 bases, J lost 8 bases, and 16 bases lay in between. Per the germline V gene, CDR1 is SEHNR and CDR2 is FQNEAQ (reference sequence).

This chain's CDR3 is CATSRDLYLRLRDRGFSYGYTF. For the CDR3, the DNA is TGTGCCACCAGCAGAGATCTTTACCTCCGACTCCGGGACAGGGGATTCTCCTATGGCTACACCTTC. This chain joins TRBV15 and TRBJ1-2, with 10 bases that match TRBD1. The CDR3 loop spans 22 amino acids. From germline, CDR1 is LNHNV and CDR2 YYDKDF (reference sequence). V lost 0 bases to trimming and J lost 4 bases; unmatched junction nucleotides: 23.